Sequencing of this TCR beta chain was carried out in a study of T cells in Graves' hyperthyroidism and ophthalmopathy (dated by TCRdb to the late 2010s). As for the study more broadly: Peripheral blood samples were taken at initial diagnosis, before any treatment was given. To identify distinguishing TCR V-J signatures, a discovery cohort of about 100 patients was used, comprising 43 with Graves' ophthalmopathy and approximately 58 with stable Graves' hyperthyroidism. An independent validation cohort of 18 to 20 hyperthyroidism patients and about 15 patients who later progressed to ophthalmopathy tested prospective prediction of ophthalmopathy. For training and testing, the 80 to 100 patients in the discovery cohort were randomly divided in a 7:3 ratio. In addition, the study compared T-cell repertoires in thyroid tissue and in blood from several Graves' hyperthyroidism patients. Once sampling was done, hyperthyroidism patients were given methimazole at a starting dose of 30 mg daily, whereas ophthalmopathy patients were given high-dose intravenous methylprednisolone. The paper describes TCR Vbeta CDR3 sequencing of about 140 peripheral blood samples, made up of about 41 ophthalmopathy patients, more than 70 hyperthyroidism patients and 17 progressor patients. What the authors observed across the whole study: Sample size was not statistically predetermined, and investigators were not blinded to group allocation. Ophthalmopathy was separated from stable hyperthyroidism by a 13 V-J signature model, with approximately 89% sensitivity and approximately 84% specificity obtained in cross-validation and 80%/75% obtained in testing. In validation, the model predicted progression to ophthalmopathy with over 65% sensitivity and less than 75% specificity, a median of roughly seven months before onset. Most expanded thyroid clonotypes (frequency above 0.001) were also detected in blood, a finding suggesting that blood repertoires may reflect thyroid immune responses.

Amplification of TCR beta CDR3 regions was carried out from RNA transcripts. The TCR CDR3 was subjected to a first round of RT-PCR using the HTBI primer set and the Qiagen OneStep RT-PCR kit. Libraries were constructed in a second round of multiplex PCR, after which size selection and purification were performed. Paired-end sequencing of the libraries was performed with 100 bp reads on an Illumina HiSeq2000. On the study's bioinformatics: SOAPnuke was used to process the raw data, removing reads that contained adapters or uncalled bases, had a mean Phred below 15, or lacked an exact match to the constant primer or identifier. High-quality paired reads were merged with COPE v1.2.5, and unique nucleotide sequences were defined as clonotypes. Clonotypes were aligned to IMGT TRBV, TRBD and TRBJ reference segments using MiTCR v1.1. Analysis was restricted to V-J combinations with a frequency above 0.0001, which covered over 98% of repertoires. A TCS score was defined as the ratio between F50 (clonal expansion) and ExV (chaos), using BLOSUM62-based TCRdist between CDR3 peptides within each V-J. Welch's t-statistics and random forest reduced several hundred V-J features to about 12, which were used in a naive Bayes classifier (R e1071). The public reads were reanalyzed by TCRdb: fastp trimming at Q25, MiXCR alignment, in-frame beta chains only. Each entry merges the rows of one CDR3 protein and shows their most common DNA and genes. In this record, the V and J calls reflect TCRdb's handling and not the investigators' own analysis. In all, the sample holds 600,000 to 850,000 distinct CDR3 sequences, and about 19% of those were seen once. Clones ranked in the top ten supply approximately 16% of the sample.

This clonotype was detected ten times or more. Its recognized antigen is unknown. Base quality data are lacking; no much larger clone is found one base away. Hyperthyroidism patients were newly diagnosed, with disease duration under 2 months, and aged 18 to 65 years. Exclusion was applied to patients with uncontrolled infections, other autoimmune diseases, pregnancy or lactation. Diagnoses were based on clinical symptoms, serum thyroxine and TRAb, thyroid ultrasound and orbital computed tomography. Blood from progressor patients was collected at the time of first diagnosis with hyperthyroidism, before any ophthalmopathy symptoms had appeared. Ficoll-Paque density gradient centrifugation was used to isolate PBMCs from 8 to 10 ml of fresh peripheral blood. Progressor patients were initially diagnosed with Graves' hyperthyroidism and developed ophthalmopathy during follow-up. Total RNA was extracted using Trizol reagent, and RNA quality was assessed on an Agilent 2100 Bioanalyzer.

Based on the germline V gene, the CDR1 and CDR2 sequences are SGHAT and FQNNGV. Deletion took 7 bases off V and 12 bases off J, with a span of 16 bases between the germline ends. From its cysteine to its phenylalanine, the CDR3 spans 13 amino acids. Only the CDR3 part of the read is kept: 39 bases, read in frame from the first base. The chain employs TRBV11-2 and TRBJ1-6, with no confident D gene call. Source material: blood. This receptor was identified in a woman in her fifties or sixties with Graves' hyperthyroidism that later progressed to Graves' ophthalmopathy. The CDR3 protein is CASNAAAQGPLHF. The nucleotide sequence reads TGTGCCAGCAACGCAGCCGCCCAAGGACCCCTCCACTTT. With the portions outside the CDR3 filled from the reference TRBV11-2 and TRBJ1-6 genes, the complete variable region becomes EAGVAQSPRYKIIEKRQSVAFWCNPISGHATLYWYQQILGQGPKLLIQFQNNGVVDDSQLPKDRFSAERLKGVDSTLKIQPAKLEDSAVYLCASNAAAQGPLHFGNGTRLTVT.